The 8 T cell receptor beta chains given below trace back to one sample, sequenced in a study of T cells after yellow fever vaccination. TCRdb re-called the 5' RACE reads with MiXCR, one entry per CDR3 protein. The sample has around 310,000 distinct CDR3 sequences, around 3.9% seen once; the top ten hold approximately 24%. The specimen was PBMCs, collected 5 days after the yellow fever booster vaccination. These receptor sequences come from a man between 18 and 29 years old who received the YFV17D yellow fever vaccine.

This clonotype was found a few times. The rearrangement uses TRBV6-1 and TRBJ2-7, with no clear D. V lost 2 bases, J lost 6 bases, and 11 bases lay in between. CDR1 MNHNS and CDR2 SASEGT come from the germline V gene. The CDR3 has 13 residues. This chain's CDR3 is CASSESLHVEQYV. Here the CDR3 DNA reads TGTGCCAGCAGTGAATCTCTGCACGTCGAGCAGTACGTC.

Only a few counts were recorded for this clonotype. CDR3 sequence reads: CATREGDTGELFF. The DNA of the CDR3 is TGTGCCACCAGGGAGGGGGACACCGGGGAGCTGTTTTTT. The chain has TRBV24-1 and TRBJ2-2; D possibly matches TRBD1 or TRBD2 (6 bases each). From germline, CDR1 is KGHDR and CDR2 SFDVKD. V lost 7 bases and J 3 bases, leaving 8 bases between the germline ends. CDR3 length: 13 residues.

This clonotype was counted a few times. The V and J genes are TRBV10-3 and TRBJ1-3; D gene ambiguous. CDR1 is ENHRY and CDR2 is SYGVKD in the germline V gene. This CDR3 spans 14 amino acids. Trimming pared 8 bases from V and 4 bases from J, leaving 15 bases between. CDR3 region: CAIGGQETGNTIYF. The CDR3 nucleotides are TGTGCCATCGGAGGGCAAGAGACGGGAAACACCATATATTTT.

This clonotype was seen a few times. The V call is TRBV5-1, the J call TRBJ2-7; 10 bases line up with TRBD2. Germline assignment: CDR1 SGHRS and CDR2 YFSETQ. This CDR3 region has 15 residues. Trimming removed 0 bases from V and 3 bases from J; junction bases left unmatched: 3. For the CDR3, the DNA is TGCGCCAGCAGCTTGGCTAGCGGGGGTGGCTACGAGCAGTACTTC. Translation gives CASSLASGGGYEQYF.

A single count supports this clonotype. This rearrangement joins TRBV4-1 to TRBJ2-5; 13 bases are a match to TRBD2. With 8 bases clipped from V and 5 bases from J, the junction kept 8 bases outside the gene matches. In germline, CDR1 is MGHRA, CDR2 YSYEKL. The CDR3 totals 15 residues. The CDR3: CASQTSGGNWETQYF. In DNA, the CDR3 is TGCGCCAGCCAGACTAGCGGGGGGAACTGGGAGACCCAGTACTTC.

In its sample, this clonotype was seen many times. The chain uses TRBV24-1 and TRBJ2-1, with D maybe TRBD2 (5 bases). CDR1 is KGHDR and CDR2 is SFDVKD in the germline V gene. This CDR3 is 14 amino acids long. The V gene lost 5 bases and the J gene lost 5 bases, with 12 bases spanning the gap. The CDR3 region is CATSAGLPNNEQFF. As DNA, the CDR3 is TGTGCCACCAGTGCCGGACTGCCGAACAATGAGCAGTTCTTC.

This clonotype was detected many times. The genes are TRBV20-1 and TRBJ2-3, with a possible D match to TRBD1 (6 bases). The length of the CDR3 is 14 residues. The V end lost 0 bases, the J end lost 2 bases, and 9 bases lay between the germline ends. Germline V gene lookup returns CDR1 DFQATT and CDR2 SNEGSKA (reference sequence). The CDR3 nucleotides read TGCAGTGCTAGAGATCTGGGACACACAGATACGCAGTATTTT. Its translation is CSARDLGHTDTQYF.

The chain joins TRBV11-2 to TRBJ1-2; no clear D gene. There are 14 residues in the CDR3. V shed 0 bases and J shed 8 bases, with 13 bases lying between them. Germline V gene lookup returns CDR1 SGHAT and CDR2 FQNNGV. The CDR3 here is CASSLDLGGTGYTF. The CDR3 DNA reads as TGTGCCAGCAGCTTAGATTTGGGAGGCACGGGCTACACCTTC. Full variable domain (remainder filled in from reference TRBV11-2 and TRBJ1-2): EAGVAQSPRYKIIEKRQSVAFWCNPISGHATLYWYQQILGQGPKLLIQFQNNGVVDDSQLPKDRFSAERLKGVDSTLKIQPAKLEDSAVYLCASSLDLGGTGYTFGSGTRLTVV.